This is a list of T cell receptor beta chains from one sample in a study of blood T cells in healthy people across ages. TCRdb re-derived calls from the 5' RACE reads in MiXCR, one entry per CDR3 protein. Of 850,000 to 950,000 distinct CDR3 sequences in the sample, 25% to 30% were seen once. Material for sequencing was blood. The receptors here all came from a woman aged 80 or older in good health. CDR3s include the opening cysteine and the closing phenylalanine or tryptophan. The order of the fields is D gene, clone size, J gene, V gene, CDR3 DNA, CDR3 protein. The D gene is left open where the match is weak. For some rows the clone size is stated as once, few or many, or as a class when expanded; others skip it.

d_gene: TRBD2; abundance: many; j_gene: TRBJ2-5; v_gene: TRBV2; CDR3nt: TGTGCCAGCAGTGAAGGGCGGGGGTCCTCCTTAGAGACCCAGTACTTC; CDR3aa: CASSEGRGSSLETQYF
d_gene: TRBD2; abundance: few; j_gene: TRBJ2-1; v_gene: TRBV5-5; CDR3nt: TGTGCCAGCAGCTTGGACGGGACTAGCGGGGTCAAGCAGTTCTTC; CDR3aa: CASSLDGTSGVKQFF
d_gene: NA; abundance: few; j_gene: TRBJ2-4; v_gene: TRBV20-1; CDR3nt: TGCAGTGCTAGATTAGAAATAGCCAAAAACATTCAGTACTTC; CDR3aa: CSARLEIAKNIQYF
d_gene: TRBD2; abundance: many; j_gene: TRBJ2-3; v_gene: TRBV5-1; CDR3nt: TGCGCCAGCAGCTTGTACCCTCCGGGGGGGACGCGCACAGATACGCAGTATTTT; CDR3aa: CASSLYPPGGTRTDTQYF
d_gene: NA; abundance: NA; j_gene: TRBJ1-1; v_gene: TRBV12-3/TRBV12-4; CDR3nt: TGTGCCAGCAGTTCGGTCCGCACTACGGGTTTTCGAGGGAACACTGAAGCTTTCTTT; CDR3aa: CASSSVRTTGFRGNTEAFF
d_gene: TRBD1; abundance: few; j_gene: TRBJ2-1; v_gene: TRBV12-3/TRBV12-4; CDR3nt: TGTGCCAGCAGTTTACCCTATAGGGGACAGGGGGCTAATGAGCAGTTCTTC; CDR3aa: CASSLPYRGQGANEQFF
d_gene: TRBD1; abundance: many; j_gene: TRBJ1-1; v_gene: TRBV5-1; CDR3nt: TGCGCCAGCAGCTTGGCGGGACAGGTGGGGAACACTGAAGCTTTCTTT; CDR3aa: CASSLAGQVGNTEAFF
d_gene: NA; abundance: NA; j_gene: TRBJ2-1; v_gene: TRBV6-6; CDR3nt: TGTGCCAGCAGTTTTAACACGGGGGTTGGGTTCCCCGAGCAGTTCTTC; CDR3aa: CASSFNTGVGFPEQFF
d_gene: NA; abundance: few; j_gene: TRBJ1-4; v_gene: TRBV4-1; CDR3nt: TGCGCCAGCAGCCAAGACCCAGGGTTTGGAACTAATGAAAAACTGTTTTTT; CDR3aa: CASSQDPGFGTNEKLFF
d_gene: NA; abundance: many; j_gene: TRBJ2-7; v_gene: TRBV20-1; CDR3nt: TGCAGTGCTAGGGTACAGGGACCGGCGACCTACGAGCAGTACTTC; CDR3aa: CSARVQGPATYEQYF
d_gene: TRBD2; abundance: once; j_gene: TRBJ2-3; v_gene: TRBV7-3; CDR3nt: TGTGCCAGCAGCTCCGTAGCGGGAGGGCGAGATACGCAGTATTTT; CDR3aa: CASSSVAGGRDTQYF
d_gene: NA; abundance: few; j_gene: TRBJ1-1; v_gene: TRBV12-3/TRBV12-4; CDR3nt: TGTGCCAGCAAAGTCTCGGGGGTAAACACTGAAGCTTTCTTT; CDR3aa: CASKVSGVNTEAFF
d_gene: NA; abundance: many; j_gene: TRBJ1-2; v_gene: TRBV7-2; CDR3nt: TGTGCCAGCAGCTTAGCGCAAGGGTGGGGCGTTGGCTATGGCTACACCTTC; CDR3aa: CASSLAQGWGVGYGYTF
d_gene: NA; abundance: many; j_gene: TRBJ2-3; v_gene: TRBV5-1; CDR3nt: TGCGCCAGCAGCTTTGGGGGAGGTAGCACAGATACGCAGTATTTT; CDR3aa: CASSFGGGSTDTQYF
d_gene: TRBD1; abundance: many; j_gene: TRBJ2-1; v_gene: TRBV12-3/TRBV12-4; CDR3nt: TGTGCCAGCAGTAAACGAACAGGGGGCAGCTCCTACAATGAGCAGTTCTTC; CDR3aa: CASSKRTGGSSYNEQFF
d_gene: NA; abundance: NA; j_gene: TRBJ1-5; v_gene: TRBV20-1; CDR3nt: TGCAGTGCGGCGGGGATCAGTCAGCCCCAGCATTTT; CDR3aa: CSAAGISQPQHF
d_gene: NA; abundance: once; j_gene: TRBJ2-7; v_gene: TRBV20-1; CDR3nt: TGCAGTGCTAGAGATCTCAACGGGGTCTCCTACAATGAGCAGTACTTC; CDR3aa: CSARDLNGVSYNEQYF
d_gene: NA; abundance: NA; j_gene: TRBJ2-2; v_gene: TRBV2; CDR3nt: TGTGCCAGCATAGGGTCAGCGAACACCGGGGAGCTGTTTTTT; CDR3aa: CASIGSANTGELFF
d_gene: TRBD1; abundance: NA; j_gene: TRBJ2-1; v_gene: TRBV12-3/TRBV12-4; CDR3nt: TGTGCCAGCAGGCGAACAGGGGACGTCTACAATGAGCAGTTCTTC; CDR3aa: CASRRTGDVYNEQFF
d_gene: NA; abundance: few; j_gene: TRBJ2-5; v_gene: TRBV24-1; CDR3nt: TGTGCCACCGCCCGGGGGGCAGACCCCCAAGAGACCCAGTACTTC; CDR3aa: CATARGADPQETQYF
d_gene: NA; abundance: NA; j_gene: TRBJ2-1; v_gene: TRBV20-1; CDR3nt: TGCAGTGCTAGGTACATTTACAATGAGCAGTTCTTC; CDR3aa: CSARYIYNEQFF
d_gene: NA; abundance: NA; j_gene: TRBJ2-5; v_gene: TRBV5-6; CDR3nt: TGTGCCAGCAGCTTGATAGGTGAGCAGTACTTC; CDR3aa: CASSLIGEQYF
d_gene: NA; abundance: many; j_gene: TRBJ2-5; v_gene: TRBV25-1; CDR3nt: TGTGCCAGCAGTGGAGGGGCAGGGGAAGAGACCCAGTACTTC; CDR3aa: CASSGGAGEETQYF
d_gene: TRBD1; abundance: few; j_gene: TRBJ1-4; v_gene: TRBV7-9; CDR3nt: TGTGCCAGCAGCTCCGGACAGGGCAAACTGGGTCGTGATGAAAAACTGTTTTTT; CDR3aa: CASSSGQGKLGRDEKLFF
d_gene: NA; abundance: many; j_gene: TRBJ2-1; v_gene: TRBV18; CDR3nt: TGTGCCAGCTCACCCTCGAGGGACGGGGTACATGAGCAGTTCTTC; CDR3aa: CASSPSRDGVHEQFF
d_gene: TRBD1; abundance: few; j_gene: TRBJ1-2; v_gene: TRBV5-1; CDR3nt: TGCGCCAGCAGCTTAGGTCAGGGGGCGCCGGGCGGCTACACCTTC; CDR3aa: CASSLGQGAPGGYTF
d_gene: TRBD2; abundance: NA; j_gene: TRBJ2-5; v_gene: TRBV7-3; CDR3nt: TGTGCCAGCAGCTTGAGTGGGGGGGACCAAGAGACCCAGTACTTC; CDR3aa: CASSLSGGDQETQYF
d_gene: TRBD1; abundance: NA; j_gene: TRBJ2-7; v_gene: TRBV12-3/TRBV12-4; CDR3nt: TGTGCCAGCAGTTTTTCCGCGGGACAGGTCTACGAGCAGTACTTC; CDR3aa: CASSFSAGQVYEQYF
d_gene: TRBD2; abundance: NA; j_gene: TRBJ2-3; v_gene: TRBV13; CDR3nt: TGTGCCAGCAGCTCCCCGGGACTAGCGGGGGGGCGCCGCACAGATACGCAGTATTTT; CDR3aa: CASSSPGLAGGRRTDTQYF
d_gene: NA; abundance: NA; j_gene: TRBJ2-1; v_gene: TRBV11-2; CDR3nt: TGTGCCAGCAGCTTGGATTCGAGCCCCTACAATGAGCAGTTCTTC; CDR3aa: CASSLDSSPYNEQFF
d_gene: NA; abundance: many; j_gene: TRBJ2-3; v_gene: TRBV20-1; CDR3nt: TGCAGTGCCCAATCGGGGACCCCCGCAGATACGCAGTATTTT; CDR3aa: CSAQSGTPADTQYF
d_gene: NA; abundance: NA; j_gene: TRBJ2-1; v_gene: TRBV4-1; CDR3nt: TGCGCCAGCAGCCAAGATCGATACTACGATGAGCAGTTCTTC; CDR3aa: CASSQDRYYDEQFF
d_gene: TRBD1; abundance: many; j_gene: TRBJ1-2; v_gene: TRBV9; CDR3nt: TGTGCCAGCAGCCCACGACAGGGACCCAACTATGGCTACACCTTC; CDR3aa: CASSPRQGPNYGYTF
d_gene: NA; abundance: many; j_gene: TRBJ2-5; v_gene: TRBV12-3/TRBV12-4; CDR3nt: TGTGCCAGCAGTTTACGGCAGGGAAGGGCCCAAGAGACCCAGTACTTC; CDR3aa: CASSLRQGRAQETQYF
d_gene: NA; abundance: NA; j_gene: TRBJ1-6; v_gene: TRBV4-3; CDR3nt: TGCGCCAGCAGCCAAGAACCGAGCTCCTATAATTCACCCCTCCACTTT; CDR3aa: CASSQEPSSYNSPLHF
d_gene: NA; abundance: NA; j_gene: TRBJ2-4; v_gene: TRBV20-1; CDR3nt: TGCAGTGCTAGAATCTCGGAGGAGCAGTACTTC; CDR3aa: CSARISEEQYF
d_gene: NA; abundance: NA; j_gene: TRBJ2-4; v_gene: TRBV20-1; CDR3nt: TGCAGTGCTCCGATCTCGGGTGACAAAAACATTCAGTACTTC; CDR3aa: CSAPISGDKNIQYF
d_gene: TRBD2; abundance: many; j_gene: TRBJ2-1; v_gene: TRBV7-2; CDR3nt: TGTGCCAGCAGCTTAGGCTACAGCGGGGGGAAGGGTGAGCAGTTCTTC; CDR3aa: CASSLGYSGGKGEQFF
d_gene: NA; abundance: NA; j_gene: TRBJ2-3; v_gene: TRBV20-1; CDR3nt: TGCAATGCTAGAGCACGACACCCCAGCACAGATACGCAGTATTTT; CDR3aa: CNARARHPSTDTQYF
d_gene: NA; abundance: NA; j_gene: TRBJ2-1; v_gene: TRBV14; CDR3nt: TGTGCCAGCAGCCAAGTTGGGGGGGCGTACTACAATGACCAGTTCTTC; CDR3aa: CASSQVGGAYYNDQFF
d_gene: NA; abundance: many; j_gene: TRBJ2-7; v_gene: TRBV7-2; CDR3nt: TGTGCCAGCAGCCGGGACAAGGTGGCCAACTACGAGCAGTACTTC; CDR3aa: CASSRDKVANYEQYF
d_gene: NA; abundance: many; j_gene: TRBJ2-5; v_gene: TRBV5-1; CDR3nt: TGCGCCAGCAGCACATCCTCAGAAGAGACCCAGTACTTC; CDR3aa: CASSTSSEETQYF
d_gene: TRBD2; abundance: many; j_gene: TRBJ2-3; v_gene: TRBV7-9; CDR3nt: TGTGCCAGCATCAAAGCAACCCCTAGCGGGAGCACAGATACGCAGTATTTT; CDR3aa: CASIKATPSGSTDTQYF
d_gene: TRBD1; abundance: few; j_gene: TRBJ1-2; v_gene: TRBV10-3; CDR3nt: TGTGCCATCAGACCGGGACAGGGAGGCTATGGCTACACCTTC; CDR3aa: CAIRPGQGGYGYTF
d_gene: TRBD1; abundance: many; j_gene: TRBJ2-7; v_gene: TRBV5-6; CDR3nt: TGTGCCAGCAGTGGGACAGGGGGTAGTTACGAGCAGTACTTC; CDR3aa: CASSGTGGSYEQYF
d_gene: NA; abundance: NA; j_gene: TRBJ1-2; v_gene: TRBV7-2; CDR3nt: TGTGCCAGCAGCTTAGCGAGGGCGAACTATGGCTACACCTTC; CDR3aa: CASSLARANYGYTF
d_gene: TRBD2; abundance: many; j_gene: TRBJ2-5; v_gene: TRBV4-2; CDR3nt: TGTGCCAGCAGCCAAGATGGTCGCGGGGGGGCTGAAGAGACCCAGTACTTC; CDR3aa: CASSQDGRGGAEETQYF
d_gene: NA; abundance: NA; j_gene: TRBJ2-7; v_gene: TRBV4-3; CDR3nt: TGCGCCAGCAGCCAAGATAGGCAGGGGCAACCGTACTTC; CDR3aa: CASSQDRQGQPYF
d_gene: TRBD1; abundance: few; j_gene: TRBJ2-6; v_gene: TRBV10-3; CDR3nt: TGTGCCATCTTTAGGGACAGGGGGAAATCCTCCGGGAGCTCTGGGGCCAACGTCCTGACTTTC; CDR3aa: CAIFRDRGKSSGSSGANVLTF
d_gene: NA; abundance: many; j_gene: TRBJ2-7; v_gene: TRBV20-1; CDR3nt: TGCAGTGCAACGCTCGGGACTGGGCCCTACGAGCAGTACTTC; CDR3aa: CSATLGTGPYEQYF
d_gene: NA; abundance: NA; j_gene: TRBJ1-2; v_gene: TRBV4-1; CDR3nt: TGCGCCAGCAGCCAAGGCCGAGAGATCGACTATGGCTACACCTTC; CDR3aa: CASSQGREIDYGYTF